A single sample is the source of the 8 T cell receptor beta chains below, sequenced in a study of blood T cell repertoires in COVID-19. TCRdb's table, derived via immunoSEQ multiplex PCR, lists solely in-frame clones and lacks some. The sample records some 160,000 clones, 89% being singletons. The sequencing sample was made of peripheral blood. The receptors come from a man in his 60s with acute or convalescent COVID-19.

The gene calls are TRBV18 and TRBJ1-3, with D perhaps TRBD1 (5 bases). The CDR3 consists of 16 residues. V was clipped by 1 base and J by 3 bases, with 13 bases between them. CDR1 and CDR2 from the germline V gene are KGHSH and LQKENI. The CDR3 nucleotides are TGTGCCAGCTCACCACAGCAAGGCAGGGATGGAAACACCATATATTTT. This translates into CASSPQQGRDGNTIYF. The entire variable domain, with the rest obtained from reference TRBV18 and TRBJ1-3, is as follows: NAGVMQNPRHLVRRRGQEARLRCSPMKGHSHVYWYRQLPEEGLKFMVYLQKENIIDESGMPKERFSAEFPKEGPSILRIQQVVRGDSAAYFCASSPQQGRDGNTIYFGEGSWLTVV.

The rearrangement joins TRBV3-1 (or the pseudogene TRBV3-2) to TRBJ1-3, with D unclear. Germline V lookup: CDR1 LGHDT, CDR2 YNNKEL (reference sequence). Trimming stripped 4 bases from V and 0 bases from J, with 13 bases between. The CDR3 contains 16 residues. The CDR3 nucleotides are TGTGCCAGCAGCCGGGAGGGCAGAATCTCTGGAAACACCATATATTTT. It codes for CASSREGRISGNTIYF.

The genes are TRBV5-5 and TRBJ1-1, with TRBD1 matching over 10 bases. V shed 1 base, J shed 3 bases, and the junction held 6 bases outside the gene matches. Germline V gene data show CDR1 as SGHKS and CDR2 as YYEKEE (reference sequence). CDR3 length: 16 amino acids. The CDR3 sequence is CASSLLTGGGDTEAFF. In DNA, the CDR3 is TGTGCCAGCAGCTTGTTGACAGGGGGCGGGGACACTGAAGCTTTCTTT.

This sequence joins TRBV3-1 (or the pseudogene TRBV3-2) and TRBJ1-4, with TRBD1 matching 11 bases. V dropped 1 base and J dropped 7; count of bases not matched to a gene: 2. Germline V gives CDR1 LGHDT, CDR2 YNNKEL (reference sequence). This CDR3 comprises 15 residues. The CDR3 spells CASSQGTGGTEKLFF. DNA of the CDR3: TGTGCCAGCAGCCAAGGGACAGGGGGCACTGAAAAACTGTTTTTT.

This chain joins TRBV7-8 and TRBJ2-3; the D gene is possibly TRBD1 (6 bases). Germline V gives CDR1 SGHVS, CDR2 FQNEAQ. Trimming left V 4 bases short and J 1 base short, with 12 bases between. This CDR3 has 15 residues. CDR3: CASSSGDLGTDTQYF. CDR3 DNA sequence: TGTGCCAGCAGCTCAGGGGACCTCGGCACAGATACGCAGTATTTT.

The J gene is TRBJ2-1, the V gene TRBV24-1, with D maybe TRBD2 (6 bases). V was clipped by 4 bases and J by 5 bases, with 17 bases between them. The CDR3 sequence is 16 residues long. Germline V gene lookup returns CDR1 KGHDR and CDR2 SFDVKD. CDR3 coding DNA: TGTGCCACCAGTGAATCAGCGGGTCCACGGGACAATGAGCAGTTCTTC. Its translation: CATSESAGPRDNEQFF.

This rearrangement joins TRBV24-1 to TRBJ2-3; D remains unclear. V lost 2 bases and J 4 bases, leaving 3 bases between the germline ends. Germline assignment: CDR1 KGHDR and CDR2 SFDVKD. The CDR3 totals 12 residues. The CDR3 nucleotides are TGTGCCACCAGTGATTCAGCAGATACGCAGTATTTT. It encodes CATSDSADTQYF.

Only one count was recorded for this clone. For the CDR3, the DNA is TGTGCCAGTAGTAATTTCCTAGGTATTTTCGGAAACATTCAGTACTTC. It translates to CASSNFLGIFGNIQYF. The chain carries TRBV19 and TRBJ2-4; D gene ambiguous. The CDR3 totals 16 residues. The V gene's germline CDR1 is LNHDA and CDR2 SQIVND (reference sequence). V lost 4 bases, J lost 6 bases, and 19 bases lay in between.